These T cell receptor beta chains were read from a single sample in a study of T cells in Graves' hyperthyroidism and ophthalmopathy. TCRdb reanalysed the multiplex PCR reads using MiXCR and keeps one entry per CDR3 protein. Of roughly 100,000 distinct CDR3 sequences listed, about half were seen once; the top ten hold about 26%. Input material: blood. These receptors were collected from a man aged 35-49 years with Graves' hyperthyroidism. CDR3s include the opening cysteine and the closing phenylalanine or tryptophan. A clone size is listed for some rows: how often the clone was seen (once, few, many), or a class if it is expanded.

v_call: TRBV7-2
clone_size: NA
cdr3_aa: CAWSVLGGRREQYF

v_call: TRBV7-8
clone_size: few
cdr3_aa: CASSLVAVITDTQYF

v_call: TRBV24-1
clone_size: medium-sized
cdr3_aa: CATSDGETQYF

v_call: TRBV29-1
clone_size: NA
cdr3_aa: CSVEQGHGYTF

v_call: TRBV5-1
clone_size: many
cdr3_aa: CASSLVTSNYGYTF

v_call: TRBV2
clone_size: many
cdr3_aa: CASSGRGTNTGELFF

v_call: TRBV11-2
clone_size: many
cdr3_aa: CASSFLVLAATDTQYF

v_call: TRBV24-1
clone_size: medium-sized
cdr3_aa: CATSGDRGNEQFF

v_call: TRBV24-1
clone_size: many
cdr3_aa: CATTPGTGGNNEQFF

v_call: TRBV2
clone_size: many
cdr3_aa: CASTRRGLESTGELFF

v_call: TRBV15
clone_size: NA
cdr3_aa: CATSSIGTGESREQYF

v_call: TRBV6-5
clone_size: many
cdr3_aa: CASSLTRGYNEQFF

v_call: TRBV7-9
clone_size: NA
cdr3_aa: CASSDPGHTNTEAFF